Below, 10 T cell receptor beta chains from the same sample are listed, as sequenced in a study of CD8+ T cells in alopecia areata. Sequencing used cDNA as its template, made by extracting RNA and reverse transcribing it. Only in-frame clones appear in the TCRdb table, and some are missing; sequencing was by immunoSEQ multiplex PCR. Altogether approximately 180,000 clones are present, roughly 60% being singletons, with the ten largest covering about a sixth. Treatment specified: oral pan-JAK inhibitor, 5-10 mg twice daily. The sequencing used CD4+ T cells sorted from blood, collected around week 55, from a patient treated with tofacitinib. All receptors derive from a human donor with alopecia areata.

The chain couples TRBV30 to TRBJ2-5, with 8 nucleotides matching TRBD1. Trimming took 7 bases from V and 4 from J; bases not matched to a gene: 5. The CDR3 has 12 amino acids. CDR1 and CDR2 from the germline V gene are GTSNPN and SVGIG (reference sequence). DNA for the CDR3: TGTGCCTCATGGACAGGGAGAGAGACCCAGTACTTC. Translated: CASWTGRETQYF.

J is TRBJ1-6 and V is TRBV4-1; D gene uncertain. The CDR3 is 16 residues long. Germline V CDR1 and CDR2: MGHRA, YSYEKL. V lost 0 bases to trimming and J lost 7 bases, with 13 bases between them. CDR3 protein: CASSQDPWGRNSPLHF. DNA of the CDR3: TGCGCCAGCAGCCAAGATCCGTGGGGAAGGAATTCACCCCTCCACTTT.

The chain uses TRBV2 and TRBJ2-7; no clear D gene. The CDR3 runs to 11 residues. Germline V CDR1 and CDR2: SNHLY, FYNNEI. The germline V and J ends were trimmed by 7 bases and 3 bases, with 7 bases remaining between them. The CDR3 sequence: CASNLNYEQYF. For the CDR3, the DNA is TGTGCCAGCAACCTAAACTACGAGCAGTACTTC. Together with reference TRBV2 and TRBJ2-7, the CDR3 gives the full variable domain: EPEVTQTPSHQVTQMGQEVILRCVPISNHLYFYWYRQILGQKVEFLVSFYNNEISEKSEIFDDQFSVERPDGSNFTLKIRSTKLEDSAMYFCASNLNYEQYFGPGTRLTVT.

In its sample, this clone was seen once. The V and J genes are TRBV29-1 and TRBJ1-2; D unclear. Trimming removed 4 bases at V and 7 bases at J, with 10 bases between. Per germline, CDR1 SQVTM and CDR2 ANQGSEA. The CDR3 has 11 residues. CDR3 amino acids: CSVGRRVGYTF. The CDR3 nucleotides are TGCAGCGTTGGTCGAAGGGTTGGCTACACCTTC.

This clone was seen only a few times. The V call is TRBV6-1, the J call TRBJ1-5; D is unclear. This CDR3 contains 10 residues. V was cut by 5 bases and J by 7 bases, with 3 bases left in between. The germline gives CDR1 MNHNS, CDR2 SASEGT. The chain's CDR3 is CASSYQPQHF. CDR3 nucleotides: TGTGCCAGCAGTTACCAGCCCCAGCATTTT.

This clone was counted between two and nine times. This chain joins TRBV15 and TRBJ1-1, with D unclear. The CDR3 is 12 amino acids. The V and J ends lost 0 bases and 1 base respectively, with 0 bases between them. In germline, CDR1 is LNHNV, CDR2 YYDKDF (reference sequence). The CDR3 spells CATSRENTEAFF. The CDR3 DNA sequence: TGTGCCACCAGCAGAGAGAACACTGAAGCTTTCTTT.

CDR3 residues: CASSPNDVNTEAFF. The CDR3, as DNA: TGTGCCAGCTCCCCAAACGATGTGAACACTGAAGCTTTCTTT. V gene TRBV18 combines with J gene TRBJ1-1; D not certain. Germline V gives CDR1 KGHSH, CDR2 LQKENI. With 6 bases removed from V and 0 bases from J, the gap between germline ends came to 11 bases. The CDR3 totals 14 residues.

The CDR3 reads CASSLDRGATYEQYF. CDR3 sequence (DNA): TGTGCCAGCAGCTTAGATAGAGGGGCCACCTACGAGCAGTACTTC. The rearrangement uses TRBV11-2 and TRBJ2-7; D possibly uses TRBD1 or TRBD2 (5 bases each). CDR1 and CDR2 from the germline V gene are SGHAT and FQNNGV. The ends were cut back, 0 bases at V and 2 bases at J, with 11 bases in the middle. The CDR3 is made up of 15 amino acids. Full variable domain (remainder filled in from reference TRBV11-2 and TRBJ2-7): EAGVAQSPRYKIIEKRQSVAFWCNPISGHATLYWYQQILGQGPKLLIQFQNNGVVDDSQLPKDRFSAERLKGVDSTLKIQPAKLEDSAVYLCASSLDRGATYEQYFGPGTRLTVT.

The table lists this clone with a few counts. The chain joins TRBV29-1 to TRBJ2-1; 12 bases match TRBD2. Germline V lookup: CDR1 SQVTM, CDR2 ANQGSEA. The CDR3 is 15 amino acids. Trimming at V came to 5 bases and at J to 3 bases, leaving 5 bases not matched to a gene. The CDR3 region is CSVKQTSGGYNEQFF. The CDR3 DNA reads TGCAGCGTTAAACAGACTAGCGGGGGCTACAATGAGCAGTTCTTC.

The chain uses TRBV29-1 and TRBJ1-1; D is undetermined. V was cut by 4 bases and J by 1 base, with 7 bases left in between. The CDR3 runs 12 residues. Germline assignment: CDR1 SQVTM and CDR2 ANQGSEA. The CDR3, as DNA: TGCAGCGTTGGTTCCCAGAACACTGAAGCTTTCTTT. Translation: CSVGSQNTEAFF.